At least ten counts were recorded for the clone carrying this T cell receptor (beta chain). Its antigen is currently unknown. Each CDR3 protein gets one entry after TCRdb re-called the 5' RACE reads with MiXCR. Of around 670,000 distinct CDR3 sequences in the sample, around 6% were seen once. This entry is derived from a study of identical twins. Broader study findings: Twin pairs' shared out-of-frame alpha sequences were enriched in low generation probability. Models underestimated TCR alpha sharing (out-of-frame) in monozygotic twins.

Donors uniformly comprised healthy Caucasians. This clonotype was sampled from a young man in good health. Sequencing was done on a sample of naive T cells sorted from blood.

The CDR3 nucleotides are TGTGCCAGCAGTTTACGGCGGATCTCCTACGAGCAGTACTTC. Translated, it gives CASSLRRISYEQYF. V usage is TRBV12-3 or TRBV12-4 and J usage is TRBJ2-7; D call uncertain. V lost 2 bases and J 0 bases, leaving 8 bases between the germline ends. This CDR3 is 14 amino acids long.